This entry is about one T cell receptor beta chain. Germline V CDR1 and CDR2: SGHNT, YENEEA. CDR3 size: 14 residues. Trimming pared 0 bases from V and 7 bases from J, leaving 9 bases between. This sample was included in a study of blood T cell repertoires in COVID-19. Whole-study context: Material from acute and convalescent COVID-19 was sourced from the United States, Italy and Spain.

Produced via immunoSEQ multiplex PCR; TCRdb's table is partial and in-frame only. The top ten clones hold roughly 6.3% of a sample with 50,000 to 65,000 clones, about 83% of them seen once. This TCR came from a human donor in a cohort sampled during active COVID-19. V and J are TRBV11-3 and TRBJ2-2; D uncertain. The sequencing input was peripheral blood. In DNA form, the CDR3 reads TGTGCCAGCAGCTTAGAAGAGGAGAGCGGGGAGCTGTTTTTT. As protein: CASSLEEESGELFF.